Shown below are 18 T cell receptor beta chains from a single sample sequenced in a study of blood T cell repertoires in COVID-19. TCRdb keeps only in-frame clones here, not all; method: immunoSEQ multiplex PCR. The profile covers hundreds of thousands of clones, with 85% to 90% appearing a single time and almost 9.5% taken by the ten largest. The specimen sequenced was PBMCs or T cells enriched from blood (not recorded which). The receptors derive from a woman aged 30 to 39 who had recovered from COVID-19.

The chain recombines TRBV7-2 with TRBJ1-3; TRBD1 aligns across 9 bases. The CDR3 is made up of 14 amino acids. V lost 1 base and J lost 7; bases outside the gene matches: 2. Per germline, CDR1 SGHTA and CDR2 FQGNSA. The CDR3 coding sequence is TGTGCCAGCAGCTTAGACAGGGGGCCGAACACCATATATTTT. It is translated as CASSLDRGPNTIYF.

The chain couples TRBV29-1 to TRBJ1-1; the D is unclear. The germline V and J ends were trimmed by 3 bases and 0 bases, with 5 bases remaining between them. The CDR3 extends over 12 amino acids. From germline, CDR1 is SQVTM and CDR2 ANQGSEA. The CDR3 is CSVDGLNTEAFF. The CDR3 coding sequence is TGCAGCGTTGATGGCCTGAACACTGAAGCTTTCTTT.

This chain connects TRBV30 to TRBJ2-7, with D unclear. Trimming pared 0 bases from V and 1 base from J, leaving 16 bases between. The CDR3 runs to 16 residues. Germline CDR1 and CDR2: GTSNPN and SVGIG (reference sequence). CDR3 nucleotide sequence: TGTGCCTGGAGTGTACTCTTGGTCAGGCGATCCTACGAGCAGTACTTC. Protein sequence: CAWSVLLVRRSYEQYF.

The CDR3 coding sequence is TGTGCCAGCAGTCCCCAGGGGGCGCGGTGGACTGAAGCTTTCTTT. It codes for CASSPQGARWTEAFF. V usage is TRBV9 and J usage is TRBJ1-1, with TRBD1 identical over 8 bases. Per the germline V gene, CDR1 is SGDLS and CDR2 is YYNGEE. The CDR3 is 15 residues long. V lost 5 bases and J lost 5; bases outside the gene matches: 11.

The J gene is TRBJ1-1, the V gene TRBV10-3; 8 nucleotides match TRBD1. Trimming removed 6 bases from V and 4 bases from J; junction bases left unmatched: 7. The V gene's germline CDR1 is ENHRY and CDR2 SYGVKD. The CDR3 contains 14 residues. CDR3 protein: CAISESGQGTEAFF. DNA for the CDR3: TGTGCCATCAGCGAATCCGGACAGGGCACTGAAGCTTTCTTT.

This clone was detected once. The V and J genes are TRBV4-1 and TRBJ2-1; D gene ambiguous. Germline CDR1 is MGHRA and CDR2 is YSYEKL. The CDR3 runs 14 residues. V lost 3 bases, J lost 4 bases, and 10 bases lay in between. CDR3 coding DNA: TGCGCCAGCAGCCATAGACACCAATACAATGAGCAGTTCTTC. Encoded protein: CASSHRHQYNEQFF.

This clone occurred once. The chain is built from TRBV18 and TRBJ1-5; 7 nucleotides match TRBD1. The trim removed 3 bases at V and 6 bases at J, leaving 5 bases unmatched. The CDR3 loop spans 14 amino acids. CDR1 and CDR2 (germline): KGHSH, LQKENI. CDR3: CASSPVGGGQPQHF. The DNA for the CDR3 is TGTGCCAGCTCACCCGTAGGGGGCGGTCAGCCCCAGCATTTT.

This clone has only one observation. V gene TRBV14 combines with J gene TRBJ2-1, with 14 positions matching TRBD2. V trimming: 1 base; J trimming: 4 bases; junction bases outside the gene matches: 6. The CDR3 loop spans 18 amino acids. Germline V gene data show CDR1 as SGHDN and CDR2 as FVKESK. Here the CDR3 reads CASSQGLAGGLRYNEQFF. CDR3 bases: TGTGCCAGCAGCCAAGGACTAGCGGGAGGGCTAAGGTACAATGAGCAGTTCTTC. Using reference TRBV14 and TRBJ2-1 for the parts outside the CDR3, the full variable domain is EAGVTQFPSHSVIEKGQTVTLRCDPISGHDNLYWYRRVMGKEIKFLLHFVKESKQDESGMPNNRFLAERTGGTYSTLKVQPAELEDSGVYFCASSQGLAGGLRYNEQFFGPGTRLTVL.

The chain has TRBV28 and TRBJ1-5, with 7 nucleotides matching TRBD1. CDR1 and CDR2 from the germline V gene are MDHEN and SYDVKM. The junction had 9 bases not matched to a gene; V was cut back by 3 bases and J by 1 base. This CDR3 comprises 17 residues. The DNA of the CDR3 is TGTGCCAGCAGTTTCTCCCTCTTGACAGGGAGCAATCAGCCCCAGCATTTT. Amino acids: CASSFSLLTGSNQPQHF.

The V and J genes are TRBV11-2 and TRBJ2-7; 7 positions match TRBD2. Germline assignment: CDR1 SGHAT and CDR2 FQNNGV. The CDR3 length is 15 residues. With V trimmed by 3 bases and J by 1 base, 6 bases remained unmatched. The CDR3 spells CASSFLADISYEQYF. CDR3 in DNA: TGTGCCAGCAGCTTCCTAGCGGACATATCCTACGAGCAGTACTTC.

This clone was found once. The CDR3 DNA reads as TGCGCCAGCAGCCAAGATGGCGGGTTGGAGGACAATGAGCAGTTCTTC. Its protein product is CASSQDGGLEDNEQFF. The rearrangement joins TRBV4-1 to TRBJ2-1, with a weak D call TRBD2 (5 bases). CDR1 is MGHRA, CDR2 YSYEKL, per germline. Trimming pared 0 bases from V and 5 bases from J, leaving 14 bases between. The CDR3 has 16 amino acids.

The V and J genes are TRBV18 and TRBJ1-2; 11 bases map to TRBD1. The junction had 4 bases not matched to a gene; V was cut back by 3 bases and J by 4 bases. The germline V gene encodes CDR1 KGHSH and CDR2 LQKENI. The CDR3 length is 15 residues. Written as DNA, the CDR3 is TGTGCCAGCTCACCGGGACAGGGGGTTGTCTATGGCTACACCTTC. It is translated as CASSPGQGVVYGYTF.

CDR3 nucleotides: TGTGCCAGCAGCTTGGGTCAGGGGTTAAGCTCCTACGAGCAGTACTTC. Encoded protein: CASSLGQGLSSYEQYF. The rearrangement joins TRBV5-6 to TRBJ2-7, with a weak D call TRBD1 (6 bases). CDR3 size: 16 residues. Germline CDR1 is SGHDT and CDR2 is YYEEEE. V gave up 0 bases and J gave up 0 bases, with 13 bases separating them.

The chain links TRBV5-8 to TRBJ2-1; maybe TRBD2 (5 bases). V lost 2 bases to trimming and J lost 0 bases, with 9 bases between them. Germline CDR1 reads SGHTS; CDR2 reads YDEGEE. This CDR3 has 15 residues. Written as DNA, the CDR3 is TGTGCCAGCAGCTTTGATGGGAGCTCCTACAATGAGCAGTTCTTC. It translates to CASSFDGSSYNEQFF.

The chain recombines TRBV30 with TRBJ1-5; weak D call: TRBD1 (5 bases). Trimming took off 2 bases at V and 7 bases at J, with 15 bases between the two ends. The CDR3 has 14 residues. CDR1 is GTSNPN, CDR2 SVGIG, per germline (reference sequence). Here the CDR3 DNA reads TGTGCCTGGAGTCCCTGGGAGGGGTTGCAGCCCCAGCATTTT. Translated: CAWSPWEGLQPQHF.

J is TRBJ2-2 and V is TRBV6-2 or TRBV6-3; 14 nucleotides line up with TRBD2. The CDR3 runs to 17 residues. V lost 5 bases and J lost 0; bases outside the gene matches: 2. Germline CDR1 reads MNHEY; CDR2 reads SVGEGT. The CDR3 sequence: CASSKGLAGANTGELFF. The CDR3, as DNA: TGTGCCAGCAGTAAGGGACTAGCGGGAGCGAACACCGGGGAGCTGTTTTTT.

V is TRBV28 and J is TRBJ2-1, with 7 bases aligning to TRBD1. The CDR3 spans 11 residues. Trimming removed 5 bases from V and 16 bases from J; junction bases left unmatched: 8. Per germline, CDR1 MDHEN and CDR2 SYDVKM. CDR3 sequence: CASSDRQGEFF. CDR3 DNA: TGTGCCAGCAGTGACCGACAGGGAGAATTCTTC.

CDR3 residues: CASSYRDRALYGYTF. DNA of the CDR3: TGTGCCAGCAGCTATCGGGACAGAGCACTCTATGGCTACACCTTC. The chain combines TRBV13 with TRBJ1-2, with 7 bases lining up with TRBD1. Germline assignment: CDR1 PRHDT and CDR2 FYEKMQ (reference sequence). J gave up 4 bases and V 4 bases, and 9 bases lay outside the gene matches. This CDR3 spans 15 amino acids.